Listed here are 10 T cell receptor beta chains from one sample, sequenced in a study of cytomegalovirus exposure and HLA in healthy donors. In the PCR, 60 Vbeta and 13 Jbeta primers were used. TCRdb's table, derived via immunoSEQ multiplex PCR, lists solely in-frame clones and lacks some. Of 110,000 to 150,000 clones listed, 70% are singletons. Sequences were obtained from PBMCs. The receptor source for this set is a woman aged 55 to 70 in good health and CMV-seropositive.

This clone was seen a few times. For the CDR3, the DNA is TGCGCCAGCAGCTCCGGGACAGGGGTCTTGAGCACTGAAGCTTTCTTT. Amino acids: CASSSGTGVLSTEAFF. The chain couples TRBV5-1 to TRBJ1-1; 10 positions agree with TRBD1. Trimming took 3 bases from V and 4 from J; bases not matched to a gene: 9. This CDR3 spans 16 amino acids. The V gene's germline CDR1 is SGHRS and CDR2 YFSETQ.

Regarding this clone: The junction departs from the called germline gene at one end, perhaps through a read error. The chain has TRBV7-9 and TRBJ2-2; 8 bases line up with TRBD1. The germline V gene has CDR1 SEHNR and CDR2 FQNEAQ (reference sequence). The CDR3 is 17 amino acids. CDR3 DNA: TGTTCCAGCAGCCTGGACAGGGCATATACTTACACCGGGGAGCTGTTTTTT. Encoded protein: CSSSLDRAYTYTGELFF.

In this sample, this clone turned up a few times. The chain couples TRBV28 to TRBJ1-2; TRBD1 is a possible D gene (6 bases). This CDR3 is 12 amino acids long. Germline loops: CDR1 MDHEN, CDR2 SYDVKM. The V gene lost 7 bases and the J gene lost 4 bases, with 10 bases spanning the gap. CDR3 DNA: TGTGCCAGCAACCCGGACAGCTATGGCTACACCTTC. Translated, it gives CASNPDSYGYTF.

This clone showed up just a few times. This sequence joins TRBV19 and TRBJ1-5, with D uncertain. The CDR3 extends over 15 amino acids. Between the trimmed V and J ends, which lost 5 bases and 3 bases, there was a span of 14 bases. Germline V gene lookup returns CDR1 LNHDA and CDR2 SQIVND (reference sequence). The chain's CDR3 is CASSPLRTYNQPQHF. CDR3 bases: TGTGCCAGTAGTCCCCTGAGGACTTACAATCAGCCCCAGCATTTT.

The chain employs TRBV14 and TRBJ1-1; TRBD1 agrees at 9 bases. From germline, CDR1 is SGHDN and CDR2 FVKESK. Unmatched junction bases numbered 10, after V lost 2 bases and J lost 0 bases. The CDR3 length is 18 residues. CDR3 region: CASSQLDRGFSLNTEAFF. In DNA, the CDR3 is TGTGCCAGCAGCCAACTCGACAGGGGGTTTTCTTTGAACACTGAAGCTTTCTTT.

The chain recombines TRBV5-4 with TRBJ2-1, with D possibly TRBD1 on 7 matching bases. Germline V gene data show CDR1 as SGHNT and CDR2 as YYREEE (reference sequence). CDR3 length: 14 amino acids. V was trimmed by 10 bases and J by 4 bases, leaving 18 bases between them. The chain's CDR3 is CASQGGSLYNEQFF. The CDR3 DNA sequence: TGTGCCTCCCAGGGGGGCTCCCTTTACAATGAGCAGTTCTTC.

The V gene is TRBV28, the J gene TRBJ2-7; D is ambiguous. The CDR3 is made up of 13 amino acids. Germline V gives CDR1 MDHEN, CDR2 SYDVKM. The V end lost 2 bases, the J end lost 3 bases, and 8 bases lay between the germline ends. The CDR3 DNA reads as TGTGCCAGCAGTTTAGTTGGAGTCTACGAGCAGTACTTC. Translated, it gives CASSLVGVYEQYF.

Here the CDR3 reads CASRDTGLGEKLFF. The CDR3, as DNA: TGCGCCAGCAGAGATACAGGGTTGGGTGAAAAACTGTTTTTT. The chain joins TRBV4-1 to TRBJ1-4, with D perhaps matching TRBD1 (6 bases). The V gene's germline CDR1 is MGHRA and CDR2 YSYEKL. V was shortened by 6 bases and J by 7 bases, with 15 bases between the two germline ends. CDR3 length: 14 residues.

The chain has TRBV5-4 and TRBJ2-1, with 14 bases matching TRBD2. V dropped 4 bases and J dropped 7; count of bases not matched to a gene: 4. CDR3 size: 15 residues. Per germline, CDR1 SGHNT and CDR2 YYREEE (reference sequence). CDR3: CASSPGLAGVNEQFF. DNA of the CDR3: TGTGCCAGCAGCCCGGGACTAGCGGGAGTAAATGAGCAGTTCTTC.

The J gene is TRBJ1-2, the V gene TRBV28, with D possibly TRBD1 on 6 matching bases. The CDR3 is 15 residues long. From germline, CDR1 is MDHEN and CDR2 SYDVKM. V was cut by 5 bases and J by 7 bases, with 20 bases left in between. The CDR3 reads CASSTKDRPYRGYTF. CDR3 in DNA: TGTGCCAGCAGTACCAAGGACAGACCCTATCGTGGCTACACCTTC.